The entry below gives a single T cell receptor beta chain sequence along with its context. Its antigen is not yet known. At one end, the junction sequence differs from germline, possibly due to a read error. Libraries were prepared through 5' RACE. Sequencing relied on a NextSeq 500. To allow correction of PCR and sequencing errors, the TCR library protocol tagged every TCR cDNA molecule with a unique molecular identifier. The original methods were these. Decombinator tools were used for TCR identification, UMI-based error correction and CDR3 extraction. TCRs above a frequency of 2 per 1,000, corresponding to the top 1% of the tumor frequency distribution, were defined as expanded. Renyi diversity was calculated using the R vegan package after each repertoire was subsampled 100 times to 5,000 TCRs. CDR3 similarity networks were constructed using string-kernel similarity of amino acid triplets, with links drawn between CDR3s whose pairwise similarity was above 0.82. TCRdb reanalyzed the raw reads on its own, using fastp at Q25 for trimming and MiXCR for clone calling, and kept in-frame beta chains. Rows matching on CDR3 protein sequence are summarized as one entry with the most common DNA and genes. Here the V and J calls rest on TCRdb's processing, not on the authors' analysis. The table for this sample lists around 120,000 distinct CDR3 sequences; 9% to 15% of them were counted only once. Approximately 17% of the sample comes from the top ten.

The CDR3 holds 13 amino acids from the cysteine to the phenylalanine. The entry retains the CDR3 DNA only, 39 bases that are in frame from base 1. The germline V gene yields MGHDK for CDR1 and SYGVNS for CDR2. What the time point label conveys for this sample: blood at routine non-recurrence follow-up after resection. For TCR sequencing, whole RNA was extracted from tumor and nontumor lung tissue, or from cryopreserved PBMC samples, and no cell sorting was done. Only patients with enough RNA available from two or more tumor regions were chosen for TCR sequencing. These data originate in a study of spatial heterogeneity in lung cancer (dated by TCRdb to between 2018 and 2021). About the full investigation: Samples were obtained from 72 patients with early-stage, untreated non-small cell lung cancer from the lung TRACERx cohort. In the raw uncorrected reads, each unique combination of TCR and UMI appeared on average more than ten times. TCR repertoire features were related to nonsynonymous mutation counts determined by whole-exome sequencing of tumor tissue. Beta-chain transcripts were consistently detected in greater numbers than alpha-chain transcripts, which likely reflected higher beta-chain transcript abundance. In non-small cell lung cancer, the study quantitatively compared TCR alpha and beta repertoires across several tumor regions, matched nontumor lung, and blood. Both alpha and beta chains were TCR-sequenced in about 240 tumor regions, approximately 64 matched nontumor lung samples and some 50 PBMC samples obtained at surgery. Follow-up PBMC samples were sequenced whenever the samples were available, and the median time to follow-up was two to three years after resection.

Broader findings and caveats from the paper: Ubiquitous expanded tumor TCRs showed up in blood more often at tumor resection than at routine follow-up. Comparisons of baseline and follow-up blood repertoires included only around 14 patients. Additional single-cell paired TCR alpha and beta sequencing was considered necessary to confirm, at a functional level, the hypothesis that regional TCRs recognize regional mutations.

This receptor was taken from a male donor with early-stage non-small cell lung cancer. The material sequenced was PBMCs, taken at follow-up. The rearranged chain carries TRBV25-1 and TRBJ1-1; the D gene is perhaps TRBD1, from 5 matching bases. The nucleotide sequence reads as follows: TGTGCCAACAGTGGGACGGGGAGCACTGAAGCTTTCTTT. Its translation reads: CANSGTGSTEAFF.